This TCR beta chain was profiled in a study of T cells in localized non-small cell lung cancer. Some clones are missing from TCRdb's copy, which holds only in-frame ones; the method was immunoSEQ multiplex PCR. The profile covers 53,000 or so clones, with over 80% appearing a single time and approximately 17% taken by the ten largest. The CDR3 loop spans 14 amino acids. The ends were cut back, 6 bases at V and 5 bases at J, with 15 bases in the middle. CDR1 and CDR2 from the germline V gene are MNHEY and SMNVEV (reference sequence). This clone was counted once. No antigen is known for it. Whole-study results and caveats: Sequencing covered just one tumor region, so heterogeneity cannot be ruled out. In uninvolved adjacent lung, T cell clonality reached its highest value, exceeding tumor.

The V gene is TRBV27, the J gene TRBJ2-3; D is possibly TRBD2 (5 bases). The origin of this receptor is a man between 40 and 75 years old with stage III lung adenocarcinoma. The source was peripheral blood mononuclear cells, collected before any cancer treatment. Here the CDR3 DNA reads TGTGCCAGCAGCCTCCTCCTGAGCGGAGATACGCAGTATTTT. It is translated as CASSLLLSGDTQYF.